Shown below are 8 T cell receptor beta chains from a single sample sequenced in a study of blood T cells in healthy people across ages. A second PCR, run for roughly 7 to 11 cycles, used a sample-barcoded 5' primer plus a J-beta primer mix. TCRdb processed the 5' RACE reads anew with MiXCR; each CDR3 protein has one entry. The sample carries almost 1 million distinct CDR3 sequences, about 51% recorded once. The sequencing sample was made of blood. The receptors come from a woman aged 55-75 years in good health.

In DNA form, the CDR3 reads TGTGCCAGCAGCTTATCAACATGGATTTCGAGGGGCGTAGATACGCAGTATTTT. This translates into CASSLSTWISRGVDTQYF. This chain uses TRBV7-2 with TRBJ2-3; either TRBD1 or TRBD2 may supply D (5 bases each). Deletions cut 2 bases from V and 5 bases from J, with 23 bases between. Germline V gene sequence: CDR1 SGHTA, CDR2 FQGNSA. The length of the CDR3 is 18 residues.

This chain joins TRBV7-9 and TRBJ1-2; TRBD1 aligns across 8 bases. Germline CDR1 reads SEHNR; CDR2 reads FQNEAQ (reference sequence). The CDR3 totals 14 residues. Germline trimming cut 5 bases from V and 8 bases from J; bases unmatched to any gene: 10. Here the CDR3 reads CASSGTTGAEGYTF. CDR3 DNA: TGTGCCAGCAGCGGGACGACAGGGGCGGAGGGCTACACCTTC.

This clonotype was recorded many times. This chain joins TRBV9 and TRBJ2-1; 8 nucleotides line up with TRBD2. The V and J ends lost 0 bases and 8 bases, in that order; junction bases with no gene match: 4. CDR1 and CDR2 (germline): SGDLS, YYNGEE. The CDR3 totals 14 residues. The CDR3 protein is CASSVAGGPYEQFF. CDR3 DNA sequence: TGTGCCAGCAGCGTAGCGGGGGGGCCGTATGAGCAGTTCTTC.

The table lists this clonotype with a few counts. The chain joins TRBV29-1 to TRBJ1-1; D is possibly TRBD1 (6 bases). V lost 7 bases to trimming and J lost 4 bases, with 10 bases between them. The germline CDR1 and CDR2 sequences are SQVTM and ANQGSEA. The CDR3 is made up of 11 amino acids. The CDR3 sequence is CSGGGFTEAFF. DNA for the CDR3: TGCAGCGGAGGGGGGTTCACTGAAGCTTTCTTT.

This clonotype was detected only a few times. This chain connects TRBV7-9 to TRBJ2-7; 8 bases agree with TRBD1. The CDR3 extends over 14 amino acids. With 1 base clipped from V and 6 bases from J, the junction kept 5 bases outside the gene matches. Per germline, CDR1 SEHNR and CDR2 FQNEAQ (reference sequence). CDR3 amino acids: CASSLEGRGPEQYF. In DNA, the CDR3 is TGTGCCAGCAGCTTAGAAGGCAGGGGGCCCGAGCAGTACTTC.

The chain is built from TRBV7-2 and TRBJ1-2; 9 bases align to TRBD1. This CDR3 has 14 residues. The V gene's germline CDR1 is SGHTA and CDR2 FQGNSA. After removal of 4 bases from V and 4 bases from J, the junction contained 4 bases not matched to a gene. Written as DNA, the CDR3 is TGTGCCAGCAGCTGGAAGGGACAGGGCTATGGCTACACCTTC. This codes for CASSWKGQGYGYTF.

The chain has TRBV20-1 and TRBJ2-1; 8 bases match TRBD1. There are 13 residues in the CDR3. From germline, CDR1 is DFQATT and CDR2 SNEGSKA (reference sequence). After removal of 4 bases from V and 10 bases from J, the junction contained 9 bases not matched to a gene. Here the CDR3 DNA reads TGCAGTGCTATTAGGACAGGGCGGATGGAGCAGTTCTTC. The encoded protein is CSAIRTGRMEQFF.

This clonotype was detected only a few times. This chain uses TRBV18 with TRBJ2-7; D may be TRBD1 (5 bases). Trimming removed 0 bases at V and 0 bases at J, with 6 bases between. The CDR3 loop spans 14 amino acids. Germline loops: CDR1 KGHSH, CDR2 LQKENI. As DNA, the CDR3 is TGTGCCAGCTCACCACCGCAGGGCTCCTACGAGCAGTACTTC. Residues: CASSPPQGSYEQYF.